These 12 T cell receptor beta chains were all obtained from the same sample, sequenced in a study of T cells in women clearing cervical HPV infection. Clones were read by immunoSEQ multiplex PCR, and TCRdb kept only the in-frame ones, dropping some. With about 22,000 clones in the sample, the ten largest clones hold over 4.5%. Sequenced sample: blood buffy coat. The receptors here all came from a woman aged 18-69 years with a cervical HPV16 infection that either progressed to CIN3+ or cleared (not recorded which).

This CDR3 reads CAWSVLGGRGQPQYF. The sequenced part of the CDR3 DNA is TGTGCCTGGAGTGTATTGGGGGGCCGGGGACAGCCG. The rearrangement joins TRBV30 to TRBJ2-3, with D possibly being TRBD1 (7 bases). The read stops 3 residues short of the end of the CDR3; the missing end is completed from the germline J gene. The CDR3 is 15 residues long. Germline V gene data show CDR1 as GTSNPN and CDR2 as SVGIG (reference sequence).

Concerning this clone itself: The read ends 3 residues shy of where the CDR3 ends; the end is completed using the germline J gene. The rearrangement joins TRBV5-6 to TRBJ1-1; D may be TRBD1 (5 bases). CDR3 length equals 15 residues. V was cut by 0 bases and J by 0 bases, with 9 bases left in between. CDR1 SGHDT and CDR2 YYEEEE come from the germline V gene. CDR3 DNA, as far as it was read: TGTGCCAGCAGCTTGGTACGGGGGATGAACACTGAA. Its protein product is CASSLVRGMNTE. The CDR3 reads in full as CASSLVRGMNTEAFF. Full variable domain (remainder filled in from reference TRBV5-6 and TRBJ1-1): DAGVTQSPTHLIKTRGQQVTLRCSPKSGHDTVSWYQQALGQGPQFIFQYYEEEERQRGNFPDRFSGHQFPNYSSELNVNALLLGDSALYLCASSLVRGMNTEAFFGQGTRLTVV.

Regarding this clone: Read sequence stops 3 residues before the CDR3 end, and the germline J gene provides the missing end. The chain links TRBV18 to TRBJ1-2, with D perhaps TRBD1 (6 bases). The CDR3 runs to 13 residues. In germline, CDR1 is KGHSH, CDR2 LQKENI. V lost 8 bases and J lost 6, with 16 bases in between. The CDR3 DNA, read in part, is TGTGCCAGCGCCAAGCAGGGGCTGGATGGC. Protein sequence: CASAKQGLDG. The whole CDR3 sequence reads CASAKQGLDGYTF.

Of note for this clone: The read comes to an end 3 residues before the CDR3 does, leaving the germline J gene to fill in the end. This sequence joins TRBV19 and TRBJ1-2, with D uncertain. Germline V gene sequence: CDR1 LNHDA, CDR2 SQIVND (reference sequence). The CDR3 has 12 amino acids. The CDR3 is CASILRNHDYTF. Partial CDR3 DNA: TGTGCCAGTATTCTACGAAACCACGAC. Based on the CDR3 plus reference TRBV19 and TRBJ1-2, the full variable domain is DGGITQSPKYLFRKEGQNVTLSCEQNLNHDAMYWYRQDPGQGLRLIYYSQIVNDFQKGDIAEGYSVSREKKESFPLTVTSAQKNPTAFYLCASILRNHDYTFGSGTRLTVV.

Turning to this clone: The read ends 3 residues before the CDR3 terminus; that terminus is restored from the germline J gene. The rearrangement joins TRBV7-3 to TRBJ1-5; 7 bases align to TRBD1. Germline V gene data show CDR1 as SGHTA and CDR2 as FQGTGA. The CDR3 has 17 residues. The trim removed 6 bases at V and 3 bases at J, leaving 14 bases unmatched. The CDR3 DNA, read in part, is TGTGCCAGCAGAACTCCACCGGGACAGTCGTACAATCAGCCC. The encoded protein is CASRTPPGQSYNQP. The whole CDR3 protein is CASRTPPGQSYNQPQHF.

With respect to this clone: The sequenced fragment ends 3 residues before the CDR3 boundary, so the rest is inferred from the germline J gene. The chain is built from TRBV7-3 and TRBJ2-4; possible D gene TRBD2, 7 bases. Trimming shortened V by 5 bases and J by 3 bases, and 20 bases separated the two germline ends. CDR1 and CDR2 (germline): SGHTA, FQGTGA. CDR3 length: 17 amino acids. CDR3 bases read: TGTGCCAGCAGCCAACTGGGGGGGGGCCACCTCAAAAACATT. This codes for CASSQLGGGHLKNI. The whole CDR3 reads CASSQLGGGHLKNIQYF.

The DNA read from the CDR3 is TGTGCCAGCAGTGCAGGGCACAATGGCGGGGAGACT. Its protein product is CASSAGHNGGET. The full CDR3 reads CASSAGHNGGETQYF. This rearrangement joins TRBV2 to TRBJ2-4; maybe TRBD2 (6 bases). Read data end 3 residues before the CDR3 end; the end is taken from the germline J gene. The CDR3 sequence is 15 residues long. Germline V lookup: CDR1 SNHLY, CDR2 FYNNEI.

To note about this clone: The read terminates 3 residues ahead of where the CDR3 ends, so the germline J gene completes it. V is TRBV5-1 and J is TRBJ1-3; D possibly corresponds to TRBD1 (5 bases). The CDR3 has 17 residues. Germline CDR1 and CDR2: SGHRS and YFSETQ. With 0 bases removed from V and 1 base from J, the gap between germline ends came to 14 bases. The CDR3 DNA, read in part, is TGCGCCAGCAGCTTGGGTGCAGGGTTGTTTTCTGGAAACACC. Protein sequence: CASSLGAGLFSGNT. From start to end, the CDR3 is CASSLGAGLFSGNTIYF.

The CDR3: CASSLGLSAEQYF. The DNA read from the CDR3 is TGTGCCAGCAGCCTAGGACTCAGCGCCGAG. The chain uses TRBV14 and TRBJ2-7, with a possible D match to TRBD2 (5 bases). Read sequence stops 3 residues before the CDR3 end, and the germline J gene provides the missing end. CDR1 is SGHDN and CDR2 is FVKESK in the germline V gene. The germline V and J ends were trimmed by 4 bases and 6 bases, with 13 bases remaining between them. The CDR3 spans 13 residues. The whole variable domain, remainder taken from reference TRBV14 and TRBJ2-7, is EAGVTQFPSHSVIEKGQTVTLRCDPISGHDNLYWYRRVMGKEIKFLLHFVKESKQDESGMPNNRFLAERTGGTYSTLKVQPAELEDSGVYFCASSLGLSAEQYFGPGTRLTVT.

Concerning this clone itself: The read halts 3 residues ahead of the CDR3 end, with the missing end drawn from the germline J gene. This chain links TRBV7-9 with TRBJ2-3; D ambiguous. The CDR3 is 14 residues long. The V gene lost 2 bases and the J gene lost 5 bases, with 11 bases spanning the gap. Germline-derived CDR1 and CDR2 are SEHNR and FQNEAQ (reference sequence). CDR3 bases read: TGTGCCAGCAGCTTAAGCTCGCCAGGAGATACG. Residues: CASSLSSPGDT. The full CDR3 protein is CASSLSSPGDTQYF.

With respect to this clone: With the read ending 3 residues before the CDR3 end, the germline J gene is used to fill in that end. The genes are TRBV29-1 and TRBJ2-3, with D possibly TRBD1 on 6 matching bases. The CDR3 spans 12 residues. The germline V gene has CDR1 SQVTM and CDR2 ANQGSEA. CDR3 bases read: TGCAGCGCGGTCAGGGGCCAGGAGACG. Translation gives CSAVRGQET. The whole CDR3 sequence is CSAVRGQETQYF.

With respect to this clone: Read data end 3 residues before the CDR3 end; the end is taken from the germline J gene. This chain connects TRBV30 to TRBJ2-7; 7 nucleotides line up with TRBD1. CDR3 length equals 14 residues. Looked up from germline, CDR1 is GTSNPN and CDR2 is SVGIG (reference sequence). Trimming took 1 base from V and 4 from J; bases not matched to a gene: 7. The sequenced CDR3 bases are TGTGCCTGGAGTGCCGGGACAGCCTCATACGAG. Encoded protein: CAWSAGTASYE. In full, the CDR3 is CAWSAGTASYEQYF.